The sequence of this T cell receptor beta chain was determined in a study of T cell responses to AZD1222 COVID-19 vaccine. As for this clone: The antigen is not known.

Only in-frame clones appear in the TCRdb table, and some are missing; sequencing was by immunoSEQ multiplex PCR. Of about 120,000 clones listed, approximately 91% were seen once; the top ten hold approximately 2.4%. CDR1 SGHTA and CDR2 FQGTGA come from the germline V gene. This CDR3 has 13 residues. Trimming left V 5 bases short and J 3 bases short, with 10 bases between. Broader study findings: Donors were largely white British and mainly female; clonal diversity was possibly underestimated. Just a handful of AZD1222 recipients tested seropositive at baseline.

The V gene is TRBV7-3, the J gene TRBJ2-5; D is undetermined. This sample comprised peripheral blood, obtained on day 0 of AZD1222 vaccination. This sequence was found in an adult in good health. As DNA, the CDR3 is TGTGCCAGCAGCCCCCAAGTTAAAGAGACCCAGTACTTC. Amino acid sequence: CASSPQVKETQYF.